This TCR beta chain is drawn from a study of cytomegalovirus exposure and HLA in healthy donors. Findings of the study overall: A few chains linked to CMV were shown in vitro to be specific for CMV antigens.

On this clone: Antigen: not known.

The CDR3 runs to 15 residues. Trimming stripped 1 base from V and 0 bases from J, with 8 bases between. Germline assignment: CDR1 SGHRS and CDR2 YFSETQ. The PCR used 60 Vbeta and 13 Jbeta primers. Sequenced by immunoSEQ multiplex PCR; TCRdb stores in-frame clones only, minus some. Altogether 150,000 to 200,000 clones are present, 78% being singletons, with the ten largest covering less than 6%. Sequenced: PBMCs. This clonotype originated in a woman younger than 45 in good health and CMV-seropositive. The chain recombines TRBV5-1 with TRBJ2-1; D is ambiguous. The CDR3 region is CASSLSVSSYNEQFF. The CDR3 DNA reads as TGCGCCAGCAGCTTGTCGGTAAGCTCCTACAATGAGCAGTTCTTC. Full variable domain (remainder filled in from reference TRBV5-1 and TRBJ2-1): KAGVTQTPRYLIKTRGQQVTLSCSPISGHRSVSWYQQTPGQGLQFLFEYFSETQRNKGNFPGRFSGRQFSNSRSEMNVSTLELGDSALYLCASSLSVSSYNEQFFGPGTRLTVL.